One sample yielded the 10 T cell receptor beta chains listed below, sequenced in a study of T cell changes during pregnancy in multiple sclerosis (dated 2019 in TCRdb). Libraries were built with the immunoSEQ multiplex PCR assay. TCRdb re-hosts the immuneACCESS table, in-frame sequences only. Its copies lack some clones; in the studies checked, an unresolved V gene accounts for under half of them, and the cause for the rest is not known. This sample is represented by tens of thousands of clones; approximately 92% of them were singletons. Less than 0.85% of the sample is taken by the ten largest. The sample consisted of CD4+ T cells from peripheral blood mononuclear cells, taken in the third trimester of pregnancy. These receptors all stem from a female donor with multiple sclerosis, enrolled in a pregnancy study.

The genes are TRBV28 and TRBJ2-1, with D tentatively TRBD2 (7 bases). Between the trimmed V and J ends, which lost 8 bases and 7 bases, there was a span of 18 bases. The germline V gene has CDR1 MDHEN and CDR2 SYDVKM. The length of the CDR3 is 14 residues. The CDR3 here is CASEGGVGINEQFF. CDR3 DNA: TGTGCCAGCGAGGGGGGGGTCGGTATAAATGAGCAGTTCTTC.

The rearrangement links TRBV5-6 to TRBJ2-1; 13 nucleotides align to TRBD2. The CDR3 spans 15 residues. The ends lost 4 bases at V and 7 bases at J; junction bases unmatched: 5. Germline V gives CDR1 SGHDT, CDR2 YYEEEE. CDR3 in amino acids: CASSPGLAGANEQFF. The DNA of the CDR3 is TGTGCCAGCAGCCCCGGACTAGCGGGAGCGAATGAGCAGTTCTTC. Full variable domain (remainder filled in from reference TRBV5-6 and TRBJ2-1): DAGVTQSPTHLIKTRGQQVTLRCSPKSGHDTVSWYQQALGQGPQFIFQYYEEEERQRGNFPDRFSGHQFPNYSSELNVNALLLGDSALYLCASSPGLAGANEQFFGPGTRLTVL.

In DNA form, the CDR3 reads TGTGCCAGCAGTTTAGGGGCAGGGTACTTTCAGCCCCAGCATTTT. Protein: CASSLGAGYFQPQHF. The rearrangement joins TRBV28 to TRBJ1-5; maybe TRBD1 (5 bases). Trimming removed 2 bases at V and 6 bases at J, with 14 bases between. The CDR3 covers 15 residues. Germline assignment: CDR1 MDHEN and CDR2 SYDVKM.

This clone is termed medium-sized (0.01 to 0.1%). This sequence joins TRBV2 and TRBJ2-7; 8 bases line up with TRBD2. Looked up from germline, CDR1 is SNHLY and CDR2 is FYNNEI. The CDR3 is 14 amino acids. Losses at the gene ends were 3 bases for V and 3 bases for J; bases not matched to a gene: 4. The CDR3 spells CASSDTSGNYEQYF. In nucleotides, the CDR3 is TGTGCCAGCAGTGATACTAGCGGAAACTACGAGCAGTACTTC.

The chain employs TRBV18 and TRBJ1-1; no definite D call. With 3 bases removed from V and 2 bases from J, the gap between germline ends came to 10 bases. Per germline, CDR1 KGHSH and CDR2 LQKENI. The CDR3 sequence is 14 residues long. The CDR3 loop is CASSPSERNTEAFF. The CDR3 DNA is TGTGCCAGCTCACCCTCGGAGAGAAACACTGAAGCTTTCTTT.

V and J are TRBV28 and TRBJ2-5; 9 bases agree with TRBD1. The junction had 7 bases not matched to a gene; V was cut back by 4 bases and J by 7 bases. In germline, CDR1 is MDHEN, CDR2 SYDVKM. The CDR3 has 14 amino acids. CDR3 in amino acids: CASSYRDRARTQYF. The CDR3 coding sequence is TGTGCCAGCAGTTACCGGGACAGGGCACGGACCCAGTACTTC.

The chain uses TRBV6-1 and TRBJ2-2; D gene uncertain. The CDR3 runs to 11 residues. Germline V CDR1 and CDR2: MNHNS, SASEGT. V was cut by 6 bases and J by 5 bases, with 4 bases left in between. CDR3 residues: CASRRTGELFF. Here the CDR3 DNA reads TGTGCCAGCAGACGGACCGGGGAGCTGTTTTTT.

The chain has TRBV6-5 and TRBJ1-1; D not certain. V lost 0 bases and J 1 base, leaving 12 bases between the germline ends. The CDR3 length is 16 residues. Germline V gene data show CDR1 as MNHEY and CDR2 as SVGAGI. The CDR3 spells CASSYSVATANTEAFF. CDR3 in DNA: TGTGCCAGCAGTTACTCGGTGGCAACAGCGAACACTGAAGCTTTCTTT.

The chain joins TRBV13 to TRBJ2-7; 7 bases map to TRBD1. Germline V CDR1 and CDR2: PRHDT, FYEKMQ (reference sequence). The CDR3 is 15 residues long. The ends lost 1 base at V and 2 bases at J; junction bases unmatched: 5. The CDR3 region is CASSLDRGRAYEQYF. For the CDR3, the DNA is TGTGCCAGCAGCTTAGACAGGGGACGTGCCTACGAGCAGTACTTC. The variable domain in full, with the rest retrieved from reference TRBV13 and TRBJ2-7, is AAGVIQSPRHLIKEKRETATLKCYPIPRHDTVYWYQQGPGQDPQFLISFYEKMQSDKGSIPDRFSAQQFSDYHSELNMSSLELGDSALYFCASSLDRGRAYEQYFGPGTRLTVT.

The chain employs TRBV6-1 and TRBJ2-7; 10 bases align to TRBD1. The CDR3 totals 16 residues. V shed 3 bases and J 2 bases; nucleotides not matched to a gene: 7. Germline V gene lookup returns CDR1 MNHNS and CDR2 SASEGT. CDR3 region: CASSDIRDRGTYEQYF. The CDR3 DNA is TGTGCCAGCAGTGATATCCGGGACAGGGGCACCTACGAGCAGTACTTC.